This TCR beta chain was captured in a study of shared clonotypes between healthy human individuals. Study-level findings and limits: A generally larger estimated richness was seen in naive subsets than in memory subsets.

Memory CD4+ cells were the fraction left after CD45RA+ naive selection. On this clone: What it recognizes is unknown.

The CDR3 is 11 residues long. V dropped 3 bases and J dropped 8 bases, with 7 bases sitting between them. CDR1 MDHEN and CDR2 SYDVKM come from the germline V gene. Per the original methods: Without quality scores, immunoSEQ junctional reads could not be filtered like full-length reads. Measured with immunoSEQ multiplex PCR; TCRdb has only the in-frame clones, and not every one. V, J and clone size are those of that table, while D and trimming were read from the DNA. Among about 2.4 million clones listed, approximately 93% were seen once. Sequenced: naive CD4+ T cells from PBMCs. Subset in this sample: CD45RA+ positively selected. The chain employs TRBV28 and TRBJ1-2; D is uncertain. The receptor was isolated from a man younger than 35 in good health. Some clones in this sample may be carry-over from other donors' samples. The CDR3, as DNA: TGTGCCAGCAGTTTGGATGCGGGCTACACCTTC. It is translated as CASSLDAGYTF.